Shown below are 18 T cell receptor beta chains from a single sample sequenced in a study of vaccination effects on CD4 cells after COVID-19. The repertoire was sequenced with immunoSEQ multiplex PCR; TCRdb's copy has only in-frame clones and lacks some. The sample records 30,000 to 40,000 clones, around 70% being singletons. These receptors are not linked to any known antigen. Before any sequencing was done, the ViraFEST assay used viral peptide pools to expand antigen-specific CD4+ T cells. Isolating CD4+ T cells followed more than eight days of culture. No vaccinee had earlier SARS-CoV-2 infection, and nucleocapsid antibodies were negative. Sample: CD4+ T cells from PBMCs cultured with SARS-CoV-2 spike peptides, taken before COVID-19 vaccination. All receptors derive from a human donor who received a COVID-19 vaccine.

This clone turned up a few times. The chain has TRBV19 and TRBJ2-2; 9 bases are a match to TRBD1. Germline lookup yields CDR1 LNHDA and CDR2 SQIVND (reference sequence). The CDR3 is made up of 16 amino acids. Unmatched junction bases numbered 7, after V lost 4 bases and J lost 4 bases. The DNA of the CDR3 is TGTGCCAGTAGTACCGGGACAGGGATCCTCACCGGGGAGCTGTTTTTT. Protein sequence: CASSTGTGILTGELFF.

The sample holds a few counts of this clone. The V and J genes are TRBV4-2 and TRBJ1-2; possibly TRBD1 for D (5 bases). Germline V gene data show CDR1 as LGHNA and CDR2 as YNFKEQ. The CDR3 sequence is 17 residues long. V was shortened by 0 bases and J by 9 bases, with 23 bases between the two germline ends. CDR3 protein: CASSQDLQDTSFSSYTF. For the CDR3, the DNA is TGTGCCAGCAGCCAAGACTTACAGGACACATCGTTTAGTAGCTACACCTTC.

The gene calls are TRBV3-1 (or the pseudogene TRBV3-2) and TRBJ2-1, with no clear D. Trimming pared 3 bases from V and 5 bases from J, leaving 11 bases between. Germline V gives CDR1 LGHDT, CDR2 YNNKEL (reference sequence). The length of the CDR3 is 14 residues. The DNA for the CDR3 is TGTGCCAGCAGCCACCTCGCACTGCACAATGAGCAGTTCTTC. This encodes CASSHLALHNEQFF.

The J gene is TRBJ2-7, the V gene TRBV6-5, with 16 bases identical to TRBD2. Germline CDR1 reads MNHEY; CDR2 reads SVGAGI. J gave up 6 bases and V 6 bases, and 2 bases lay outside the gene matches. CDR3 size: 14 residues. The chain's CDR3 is CASSGTSGRGEQYF. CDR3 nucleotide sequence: TGTGCCAGCAGCGGGACTAGCGGGAGGGGCGAGCAGTACTTC.

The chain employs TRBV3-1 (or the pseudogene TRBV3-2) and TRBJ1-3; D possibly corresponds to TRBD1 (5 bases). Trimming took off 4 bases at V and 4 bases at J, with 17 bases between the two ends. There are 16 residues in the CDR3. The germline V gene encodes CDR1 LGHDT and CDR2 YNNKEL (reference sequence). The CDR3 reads CASSPVSTGTGNTIYF. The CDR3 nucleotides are TGTGCCAGCAGCCCCGTTTCGACTGGGACCGGAAACACCATATATTTT.

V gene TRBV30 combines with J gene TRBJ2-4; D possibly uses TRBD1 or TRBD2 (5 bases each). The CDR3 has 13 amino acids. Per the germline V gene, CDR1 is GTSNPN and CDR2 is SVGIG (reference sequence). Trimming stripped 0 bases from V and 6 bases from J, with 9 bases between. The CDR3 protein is CAWSVDSGNIQYF. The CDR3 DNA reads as TGTGCCTGGAGTGTCGACAGCGGAAACATTCAGTACTTC.

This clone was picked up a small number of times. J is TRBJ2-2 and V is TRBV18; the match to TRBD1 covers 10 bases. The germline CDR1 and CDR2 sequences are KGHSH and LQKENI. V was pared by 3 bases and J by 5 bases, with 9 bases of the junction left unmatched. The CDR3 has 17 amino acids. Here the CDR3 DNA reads TGTGCCAGCTCACCCCTTTACGACAGGGGGCATACCGGGGAGCTGTTTTTT. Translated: CASSPLYDRGHTGELFF.

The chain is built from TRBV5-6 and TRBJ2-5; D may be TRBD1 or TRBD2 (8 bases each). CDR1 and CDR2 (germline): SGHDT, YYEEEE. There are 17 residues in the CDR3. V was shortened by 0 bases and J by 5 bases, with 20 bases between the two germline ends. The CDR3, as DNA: TGTGCCAGCAGCTTGGCCTGGTCAGGGGGCGGGAGGGAGACCCAGTACTTC. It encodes CASSLAWSGGGRETQYF.

The DNA of the CDR3 is TGCGCCAGCAGCCAAGAGGCCTATGGCTACACCTTC. Residues: CASSQEAYGYTF. This sequence joins TRBV4-1 and TRBJ1-2; D call uncertain. Looked up from germline, CDR1 is MGHRA and CDR2 is YSYEKL. V dropped 0 bases and J dropped 4 bases, with 3 bases sitting between them. The CDR3 length is 12 residues.

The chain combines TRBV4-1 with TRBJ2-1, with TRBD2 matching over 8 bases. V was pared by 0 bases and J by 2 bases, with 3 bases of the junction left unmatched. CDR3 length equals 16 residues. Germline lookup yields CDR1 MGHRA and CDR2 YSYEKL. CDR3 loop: CASSQDNSGTYNEQFF. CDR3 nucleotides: TGCGCCAGCAGCCAAGATAATAGCGGGACCTACAATGAGCAGTTCTTC.

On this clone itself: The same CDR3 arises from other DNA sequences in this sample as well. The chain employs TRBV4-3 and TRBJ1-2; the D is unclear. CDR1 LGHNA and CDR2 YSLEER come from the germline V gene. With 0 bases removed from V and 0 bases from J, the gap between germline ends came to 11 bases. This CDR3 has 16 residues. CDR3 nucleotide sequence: TGCGCCAGCAGCCAAGATTTTACAGCCCCTAACTATGGCTACACCTTC. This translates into CASSQDFTAPNYGYTF.

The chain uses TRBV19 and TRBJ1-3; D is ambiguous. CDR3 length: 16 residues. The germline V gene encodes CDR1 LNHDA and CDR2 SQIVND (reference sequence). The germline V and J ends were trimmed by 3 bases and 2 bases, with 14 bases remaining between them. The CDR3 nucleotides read TGTGCCAGTAGTATTAGACGGATGGGCACTGGAAACACCATATATTTT. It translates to CASSIRRMGTGNTIYF. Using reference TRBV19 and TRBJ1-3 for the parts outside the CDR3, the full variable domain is DGGITQSPKYLFRKEGQNVTLSCEQNLNHDAMYWYRQDPGQGLRLIYYSQIVNDFQKGDIAEGYSVSREKKESFPLTVTSAQKNPTAFYLCASSIRRMGTGNTIYFGEGSWLTVV.

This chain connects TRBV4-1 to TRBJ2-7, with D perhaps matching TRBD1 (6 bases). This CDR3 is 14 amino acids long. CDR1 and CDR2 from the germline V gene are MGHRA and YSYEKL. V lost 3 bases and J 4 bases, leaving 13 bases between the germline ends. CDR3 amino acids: CASSQDSGPYEQYF. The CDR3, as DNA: TGCGCCAGCAGCCAGGACAGTGGACCTTACGAGCAGTACTTC.

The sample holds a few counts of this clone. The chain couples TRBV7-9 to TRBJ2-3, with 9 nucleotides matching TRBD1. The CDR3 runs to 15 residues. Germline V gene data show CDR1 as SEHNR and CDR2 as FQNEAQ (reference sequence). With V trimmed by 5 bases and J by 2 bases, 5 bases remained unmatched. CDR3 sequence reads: CASSPGQGDTDTQYF. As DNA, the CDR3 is TGTGCCAGCAGCCCGGGACAGGGAGACACAGATACGCAGTATTTT.

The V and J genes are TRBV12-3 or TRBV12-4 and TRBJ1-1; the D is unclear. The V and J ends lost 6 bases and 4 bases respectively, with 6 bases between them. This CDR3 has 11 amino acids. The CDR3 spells CASSRSTEAFF. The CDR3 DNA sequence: TGTGCCAGCAGCAGGTCCACTGAAGCTTTCTTT.

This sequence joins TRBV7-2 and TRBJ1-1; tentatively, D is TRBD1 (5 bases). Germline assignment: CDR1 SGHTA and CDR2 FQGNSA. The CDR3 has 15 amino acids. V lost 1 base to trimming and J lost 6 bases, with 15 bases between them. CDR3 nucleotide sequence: TGTGCCAGCAGCTTAGGGGGGTCTTGGGATGCTGAAGCTTTCTTT. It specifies CASSLGGSWDAEAFF.

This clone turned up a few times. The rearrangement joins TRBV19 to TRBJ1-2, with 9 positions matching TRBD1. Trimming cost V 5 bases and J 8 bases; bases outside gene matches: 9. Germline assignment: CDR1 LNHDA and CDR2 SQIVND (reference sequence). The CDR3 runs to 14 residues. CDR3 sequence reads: CASSANRGLGGYTF. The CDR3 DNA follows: TGTGCCAGTAGTGCAAACAGGGGGCTGGGAGGCTACACCTTC. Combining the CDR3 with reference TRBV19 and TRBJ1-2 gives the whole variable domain DGGITQSPKYLFRKEGQNVTLSCEQNLNHDAMYWYRQDPGQGLRLIYYSQIVNDFQKGDIAEGYSVSREKKESFPLTVTSAQKNPTAFYLCASSANRGLGGYTFGSGTRLTVV.

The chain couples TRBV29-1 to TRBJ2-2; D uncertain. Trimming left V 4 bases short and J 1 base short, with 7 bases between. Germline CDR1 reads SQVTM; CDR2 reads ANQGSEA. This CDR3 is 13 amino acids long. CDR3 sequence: CSVVLGNTGELFF. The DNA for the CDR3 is TGCAGCGTTGTTCTTGGGAACACCGGGGAGCTGTTTTTT.